The 20 T cell receptor beta chains below all came from one sample that was sequenced in a study of graft-versus-host responses after intestinal transplantation. Assay used: immunoSEQ multiplex PCR; TCRdb lists only in-frame clones, some missing. The sample yields some 36,000 clones, approximately 94% seen once. Their recognized antigens are unknown. Source: unstimulated CD4+ T cells sorted from spleen or lymph node cells, taken before transplant. The receptors here all came from a human donor who was the organ donor for an intestinal transplant.

J is TRBJ2-2 and V is TRBV6-5; no definite D call. Trimming took off 8 bases at V and 0 bases at J, with 10 bases between the two ends. Germline V gives CDR1 MNHEY, CDR2 SVGAGI. CDR3 length: 14 amino acids. CDR3: CASYRGPNTGELFF. As DNA, the CDR3 is TGTGCCAGCTATCGCGGACCGAACACCGGGGAGCTGTTTTTT.

The CDR3 coding sequence is TGTGCCAGCAGTTACAGGGGGAATTCACCCCTCCACTTT. Its protein product is CASSYRGNSPLHF. This sequence joins TRBV6-5 and TRBJ1-6; the D gene is possibly TRBD1 (6 bases). Looked up from germline, CDR1 is MNHEY and CDR2 is SVGAGI. Trimming stripped 2 bases from V and 7 bases from J, with 6 bases between. CDR3 length: 13 residues.

The chain is built from TRBV7-3 and TRBJ2-2; D unresolved. The V end was cut by 2 bases, the J end by 2 bases, with 6 bases between. Germline CDR1 SGHTA, CDR2 FQGTGA. CDR3 length equals 14 residues. The CDR3 DNA is TGTGCCAGCAGCTTATACGGAAACACCGGGGAGCTGTTTTTT. As protein: CASSLYGNTGELFF.

The sample holds one count of this clone. The chain employs TRBV5-4 and TRBJ2-1; 10 nucleotides line up with TRBD1. The CDR3 consists of 15 residues. V lost 4 bases and J lost 0; bases outside the gene matches: 1. Germline CDR1 SGHNT, CDR2 YYREEE (reference sequence). The CDR3 DNA reads TGTGCCAGCAGCGACAGGGGGCGCTCCTACAATGAGCAGTTCTTC. Amino acids: CASSDRGRSYNEQFF. Looking up the rest from reference TRBV5-4 and TRBJ2-1 gives the full variable domain: ETGVTQSPTHLIKTRGQQVTLRCSSQSGHNTVSWYQQALGQGPQFIFQYYREEENGRGNFPPRFSGLQFPNYSSELNVNALELDDSALYLCASSDRGRSYNEQFFGPGTRLTVL.

V usage is TRBV6-4 and J usage is TRBJ2-1, with 8 bases lining up with TRBD2. Per germline, CDR1 MRHNA and CDR2 SNTAGT. J gave up 5 bases and V 6 bases, and 12 bases lay outside the gene matches. The CDR3 sequence is 16 residues long. CDR3 amino acids: CASSRTGTRRNNEQFF. In DNA form, the CDR3 reads TGTGCCAGCAGCCGAACCGGGACTAGACGCAACAATGAGCAGTTCTTC.

J is TRBJ2-3 and V is TRBV4-1, with 13 bases fitting TRBD2. Losses at the gene ends were 5 bases for V and 0 bases for J; bases not matched to a gene: 8. The CDR3 spans 18 residues. CDR1 is MGHRA, CDR2 YSYEKL, per germline. The CDR3: CASSELAGGPGSTDTQYF. CDR3 nucleotides: TGCGCCAGCAGCGAACTAGCGGGGGGGCCTGGGAGCACAGATACGCAGTATTTT.

The chain employs TRBV13 and TRBJ1-1, with a possible D match to TRBD1 (5 bases). CDR1 and CDR2 from the germline V gene are PRHDT and FYEKMQ (reference sequence). V was pared by 5 bases and J by 0 bases, with 13 bases between. The CDR3 totals 15 residues. The CDR3 sequence: CASSHRTILNTEAFF. CDR3 bases: TGTGCCAGCAGCCATCGGACAATTTTGAACACTGAAGCTTTCTTT.

This chain links TRBV25-1 with TRBJ2-5; no reliable D call. CDR3 length: 14 residues. With 3 bases removed from V and 2 bases from J, the gap between germline ends came to 10 bases. CDR1 and CDR2 from the germline V gene are MGHDK and SYGVNS. CDR3 bases: TGTGCCAGCAGTGACCCTGGACGACAAGAGACCCAGTACTTC. It specifies CASSDPGRQETQYF. The whole variable domain, remainder taken from reference TRBV25-1 and TRBJ2-5, is EADIYQTPRYLVIGTGKKITLECSQTMGHDKMYWYQQDPGMELHLIHYSYGVNSTEKGDLSSESTVSRIRTEHFPLTLESARPSHTSQYLCASSDPGRQETQYFGPGTRLLVL.

The count of this clone is one. V is TRBV19 and J is TRBJ2-3; possibly TRBD1 for D (8 bases). The V gene lost 6 bases and the J gene lost 6 bases, with 13 bases spanning the gap. There are 13 residues in the CDR3. CDR1 and CDR2 (germline): LNHDA, SQIVND (reference sequence). The DNA of the CDR3 is TGTGCCAGTAGCCGGGGGGACAGGGATACGCAGTATTTT. This encodes CASSRGDRDTQYF. The entire variable domain, with the rest obtained from reference TRBV19 and TRBJ2-3, is as follows: DGGITQSPKYLFRKEGQNVTLSCEQNLNHDAMYWYRQDPGQGLRLIYYSQIVNDFQKGDIAEGYSVSREKKESFPLTVTSAQKNPTAFYLCASSRGDRDTQYFGPGTRLTVL.

V is TRBV5-1 and J is TRBJ1-6; TRBD1 might be the D (6 bases). Trimming removed 1 base at V and 10 bases at J, with 12 bases between. Germline CDR1 and CDR2: SGHRS and YFSETQ. The CDR3 loop spans 14 amino acids. The CDR3 here is CASSLQGKGSPLHF. DNA of the CDR3: TGCGCCAGCAGCTTGCAGGGGAAGGGCTCACCCCTCCACTTT.

The chain combines TRBV9 with TRBJ1-1; D perhaps matches TRBD1 (5 bases). From germline, CDR1 is SGDLS and CDR2 YYNGEE. CDR3 length: 15 residues. V was trimmed by 0 bases and J by 0 bases, leaving 9 bases between them. The CDR3 nucleotides read TGTGCCAGCAGCGTAGGAGGGACCATGAACACTGAAGCTTTCTTT. Its translation is CASSVGGTMNTEAFF.

CDR3 amino acids: CASSQDYSGGAGTGELFF. CDR3 nucleotides: TGCGCCAGCAGCCAAGATTATAGCGGGGGGGCAGGCACCGGGGAGCTGTTTTTT. The rearrangement uses TRBV4-3 and TRBJ2-2, with TRBD2 identical over 11 bases. The germline CDR1 and CDR2 sequences are LGHNA and YSLEER. Germline trimming cut 0 bases from V and 4 bases from J; bases unmatched to any gene: 7. The length of the CDR3 is 18 residues.

V gene TRBV6-4 combines with J gene TRBJ1-1; no definite D call. V dropped 6 bases and J dropped 0 bases, with 11 bases sitting between them. This CDR3 has 14 amino acids. CDR1 is MRHNA and CDR2 is SNTAGT in the germline V gene. CDR3 residues: CASRRDGMNTEAFF. The DNA of the CDR3 is TGTGCCAGCAGAAGAGACGGGATGAACACTGAAGCTTTCTTT.

The gene calls are TRBV2 and TRBJ1-1; D may be TRBD1 (6 bases). The CDR3 consists of 12 residues. V shed 1 base and J shed 8 bases, with 8 bases lying between them. From germline, CDR1 is SNHLY and CDR2 FYNNEI. CDR3 in DNA: TGTGCCAGCAGTGAAGGTAGGGGGGAAGCTTTCTTT. Its translation is CASSEGRGEAFF.

The chain has TRBV27 and TRBJ1-2; D uncertain. The CDR3 spans 13 residues. Looked up from germline, CDR1 is MNHEY and CDR2 is SMNVEV (reference sequence). Trimming stripped 6 bases from V and 4 bases from J, with 12 bases between. CDR3 DNA sequence: TGTGCCAGCAGGGCGTACAGTCTCTATGGCTACACCTTC. Translating it yields CASRAYSLYGYTF.

V is TRBV2 and J is TRBJ1-1; a weak D match, TRBD1 (6 bases). V was trimmed by 6 bases and J by 5 bases, leaving 13 bases between them. Germline V CDR1 and CDR2: SNHLY, FYNNEI. The length of the CDR3 is 13 residues. The CDR3 DNA reads TGTGCCAGCAGGGGCATTACAGGGACTGAAGCTTTCTTT. Its protein is CASRGITGTEAFF.

The rearrangement joins TRBV19 to TRBJ2-5, with D hard to call. Germline CDR1 reads LNHDA; CDR2 reads SQIVND (reference sequence). CDR3 size: 13 residues. V was pared by 4 bases and J by 7 bases, with 13 bases between. CDR3 nucleotide sequence: TGTGCCAGTAGTACCCAGATGTTCGCGACCCAGTACTTC. Its translation is CASSTQMFATQYF. The whole variable domain, filled in from reference TRBV19 and TRBJ2-5, reads DGGITQSPKYLFRKEGQNVTLSCEQNLNHDAMYWYRQDPGQGLRLIYYSQIVNDFQKGDIAEGYSVSREKKESFPLTVTSAQKNPTAFYLCASSTQMFATQYFGPGTRLLVL.

The chain is built from TRBV7-2 and TRBJ1-2, with 7 bases aligning to TRBD1. The CDR3 is 15 amino acids. Germline CDR1 is SGHTA and CDR2 is FQGNSA. J lost 1 base, V lost 6 bases, and 8 bases had no gene match. The CDR3 reads CASSKTGWVNYGYTF. As DNA, the CDR3 is TGTGCCAGCAGTAAGACAGGGTGGGTTAACTATGGCTACACCTTC.

This sequence joins TRBV10-3 and TRBJ1-2; 9 positions agree with TRBD1. V lost 6 bases, J lost 7 bases, and 9 bases stayed unmatched. The CDR3 spans 14 residues. Per germline, CDR1 ENHRY and CDR2 SYGVKD. The CDR3 loop is CAIRPTDRGGGYTF. As DNA, the CDR3 is TGTGCCATCAGACCCACGGACAGGGGAGGTGGCTACACCTTC.

The sample holds a few counts of this clone. V is TRBV10-3 and J is TRBJ2-5; 8 nucleotides match TRBD1. Trimming at V came to 10 bases and at J to 5 bases, leaving 9 bases not matched to a gene. The germline CDR1 and CDR2 sequences are ENHRY and SYGVKD. This CDR3 contains 13 residues. DNA of the CDR3: TGTGCCACCCGGACAGGGCTCAAGGAGACCCAGTACTTC. Translating it yields CATRTGLKETQYF.